This T cell receptor (beta chain) originates from a study of T cell responses to AZD1222 COVID-19 vaccine. In germline, CDR1 is SGHTA, CDR2 FQGNSA. CDR3 size: 15 residues. Germline trimming cut 2 bases from V and 4 bases from J; bases unmatched to any gene: 7. Regarding the study as a whole: Only 5 or 6 people who got AZD1222 tested seropositive at baseline. Spike-specific TCR breadth and depth grew following two AZD1222 doses.

Only in-frame clones appear in the TCRdb table, and some are missing; sequencing was by immunoSEQ multiplex PCR. The sample carries roughly 100,000 clones, around 92% recorded once. Points on this clone: Its antigen is unidentified.

The chain joins TRBV7-2 to TRBJ1-1, with 7 positions matching TRBD1. The TCR was taken from an adult in good health. The sample consisted of peripheral blood, taken on day 0 of AZD1222 vaccination. The CDR3 DNA follows: TGTGCCAGCAGCTTAAGTACAGGGGCGAGCACTGAAGCTTTCTTT. It yields the protein CASSLSTGASTEAFF. The whole variable domain, filled in from reference TRBV7-2 and TRBJ1-1, reads GAGVSQSPSNKVTEKGKDVELRCDPISGHTALYWYRQSLGQGLEFLIYFQGNSAPDKSGLPSDRFSAERTGGSVSTLTIQRTQQEDSAVYLCASSLSTGASTEAFFGQGTRLTVV.